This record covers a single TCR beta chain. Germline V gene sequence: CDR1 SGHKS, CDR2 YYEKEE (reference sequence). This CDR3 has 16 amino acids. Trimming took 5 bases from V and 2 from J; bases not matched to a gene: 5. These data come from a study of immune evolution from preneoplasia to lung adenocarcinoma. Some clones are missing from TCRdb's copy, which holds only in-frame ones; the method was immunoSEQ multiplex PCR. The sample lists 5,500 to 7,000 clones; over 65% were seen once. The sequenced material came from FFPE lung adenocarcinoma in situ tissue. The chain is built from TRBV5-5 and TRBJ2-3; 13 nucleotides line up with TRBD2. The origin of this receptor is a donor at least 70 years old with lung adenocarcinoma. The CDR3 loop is CASRRGLAGYTDTQYF. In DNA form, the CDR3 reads TGTGCCAGCAGACGGGGACTAGCGGGATACACAGATACGCAGTATTTT.